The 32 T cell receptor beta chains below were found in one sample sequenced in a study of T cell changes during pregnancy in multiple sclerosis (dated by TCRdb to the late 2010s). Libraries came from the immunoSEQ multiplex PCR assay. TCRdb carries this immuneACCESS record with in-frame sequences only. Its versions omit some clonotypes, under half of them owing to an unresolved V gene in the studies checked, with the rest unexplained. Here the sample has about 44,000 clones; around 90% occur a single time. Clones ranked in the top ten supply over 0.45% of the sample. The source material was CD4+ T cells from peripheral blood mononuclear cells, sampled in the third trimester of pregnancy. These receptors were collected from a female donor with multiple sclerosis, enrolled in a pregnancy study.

The CDR3 sequence is CASSLGQTNNSPLHF. The CDR3 DNA reads as TGTGCCAGTAGTTTAGGACAGACGAATAATTCACCCCTCCACTTT. The chain employs TRBV19 and TRBJ1-6, with TRBD1 as a possible D gene (6 bases). V lost 5 bases and J lost 5, with 13 bases in between. CDR3 length: 15 residues. Per the germline V gene, CDR1 is LNHDA and CDR2 is SQIVND (reference sequence).

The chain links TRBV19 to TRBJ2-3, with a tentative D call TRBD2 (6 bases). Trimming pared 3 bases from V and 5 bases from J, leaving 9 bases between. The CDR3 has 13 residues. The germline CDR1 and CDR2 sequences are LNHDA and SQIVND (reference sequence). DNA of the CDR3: TGTGCCAGTAGTATCGGGAGCGGAGATACGCAGTATTTT. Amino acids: CASSIGSGDTQYF.

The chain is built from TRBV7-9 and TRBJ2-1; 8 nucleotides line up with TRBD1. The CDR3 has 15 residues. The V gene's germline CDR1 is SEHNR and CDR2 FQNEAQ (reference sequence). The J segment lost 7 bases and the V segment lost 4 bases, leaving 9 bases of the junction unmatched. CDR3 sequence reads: CASSSLTGDQNEQFF. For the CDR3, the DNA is TGTGCCAGCAGCTCTTTGACAGGGGATCAAAATGAGCAGTTCTTC.

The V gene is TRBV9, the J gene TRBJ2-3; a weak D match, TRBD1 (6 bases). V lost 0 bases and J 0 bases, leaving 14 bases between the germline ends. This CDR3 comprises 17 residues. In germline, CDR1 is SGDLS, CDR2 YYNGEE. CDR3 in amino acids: CASSVDRDTASTDTQYF. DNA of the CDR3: TGTGCCAGCAGCGTAGATAGGGACACTGCTAGCACAGATACGCAGTATTTT.

The CDR3 sequence: CASSIASGLTDTQYF. In nucleotides, the CDR3 is TGCGCCAGCAGCATAGCTAGCGGCCTCACAGATACGCAGTATTTT. The chain has TRBV5-1 and TRBJ2-3, with 7 bases that match TRBD2. CDR1 and CDR2 from the germline V gene are SGHRS and YFSETQ. V lost 4 bases, J lost 2 bases, and 7 bases stayed unmatched. The CDR3 loop spans 15 amino acids.

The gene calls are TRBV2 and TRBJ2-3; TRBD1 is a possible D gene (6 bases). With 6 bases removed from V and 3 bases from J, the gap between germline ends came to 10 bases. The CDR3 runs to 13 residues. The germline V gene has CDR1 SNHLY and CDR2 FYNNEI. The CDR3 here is CASRDSRTDTQYF. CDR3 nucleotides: TGTGCCAGCAGGGACAGTAGGACAGATACGCAGTATTTT.

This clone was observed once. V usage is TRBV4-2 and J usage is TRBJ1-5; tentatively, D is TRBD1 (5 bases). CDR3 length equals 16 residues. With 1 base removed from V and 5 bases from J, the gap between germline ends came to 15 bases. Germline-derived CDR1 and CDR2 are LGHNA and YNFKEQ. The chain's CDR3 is CASSQGGGRDYQPQHF. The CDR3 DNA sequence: TGTGCCAGCAGCCAAGGGGGAGGCAGGGACTATCAGCCCCAGCATTTT.

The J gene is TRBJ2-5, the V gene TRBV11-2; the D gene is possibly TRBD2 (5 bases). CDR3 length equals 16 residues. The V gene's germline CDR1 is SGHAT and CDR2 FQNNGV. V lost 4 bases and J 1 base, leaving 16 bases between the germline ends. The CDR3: CASSSKGVAAQETQYF. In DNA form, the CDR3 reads TGTGCCAGCAGCTCTAAGGGAGTGGCGGCCCAAGAGACCCAGTACTTC.

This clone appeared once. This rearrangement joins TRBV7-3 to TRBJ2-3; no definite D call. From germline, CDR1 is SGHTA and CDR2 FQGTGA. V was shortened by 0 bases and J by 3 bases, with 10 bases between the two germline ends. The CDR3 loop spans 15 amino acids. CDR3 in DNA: TGTGCCAGCAGCTTAACTAGTCAAGTTACAGATACGCAGTATTTT. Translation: CASSLTSQVTDTQYF.

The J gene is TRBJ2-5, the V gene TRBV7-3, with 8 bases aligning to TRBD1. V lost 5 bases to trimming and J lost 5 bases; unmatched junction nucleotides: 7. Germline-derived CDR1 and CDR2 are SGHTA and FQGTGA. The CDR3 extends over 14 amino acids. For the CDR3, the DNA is TGTGCCAGCAGCATAGCAGGGGGCGCGGAGACCCAGTACTTC. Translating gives CASSIAGGAETQYF.

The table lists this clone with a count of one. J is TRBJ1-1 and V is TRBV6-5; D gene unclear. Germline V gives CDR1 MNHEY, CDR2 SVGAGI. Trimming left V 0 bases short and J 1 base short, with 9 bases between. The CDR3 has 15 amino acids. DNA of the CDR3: TGTGCCAGCAGTTACTCACCTACAGCGAACACTGAAGCTTTCTTT. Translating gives CASSYSPTANTEAFF.

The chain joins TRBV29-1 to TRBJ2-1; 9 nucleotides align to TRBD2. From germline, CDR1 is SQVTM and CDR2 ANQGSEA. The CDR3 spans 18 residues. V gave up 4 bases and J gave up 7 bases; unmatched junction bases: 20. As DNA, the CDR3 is TGCAGCGTTGGGGGGGTCGTTGGCGGGAGGGCCTTAGTGAATGAGCAGTTCTTC. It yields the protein CSVGGVVGGRALVNEQFF.

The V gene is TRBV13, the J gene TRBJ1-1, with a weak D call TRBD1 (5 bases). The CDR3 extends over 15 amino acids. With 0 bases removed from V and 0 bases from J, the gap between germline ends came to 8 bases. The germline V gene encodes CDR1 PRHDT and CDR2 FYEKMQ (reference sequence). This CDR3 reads CASSLGQGMNTEAFF. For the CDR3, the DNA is TGTGCCAGCAGCTTAGGCCAGGGTATGAACACTGAAGCTTTCTTT.

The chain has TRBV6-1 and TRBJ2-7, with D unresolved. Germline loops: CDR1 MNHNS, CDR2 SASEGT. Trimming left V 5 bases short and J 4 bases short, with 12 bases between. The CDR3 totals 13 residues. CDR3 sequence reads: CASSPGLVYEQYF. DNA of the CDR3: TGTGCCAGCAGTCCGGGTCTCGTTTACGAGCAGTACTTC.

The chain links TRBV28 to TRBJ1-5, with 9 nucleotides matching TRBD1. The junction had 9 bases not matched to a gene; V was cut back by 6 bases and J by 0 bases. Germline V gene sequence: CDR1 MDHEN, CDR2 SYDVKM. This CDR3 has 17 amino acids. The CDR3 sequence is CASRDRDRDYSNQPQHF. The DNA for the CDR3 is TGTGCCAGCAGAGACCGGGACAGGGACTATAGCAATCAGCCCCAGCATTTT.

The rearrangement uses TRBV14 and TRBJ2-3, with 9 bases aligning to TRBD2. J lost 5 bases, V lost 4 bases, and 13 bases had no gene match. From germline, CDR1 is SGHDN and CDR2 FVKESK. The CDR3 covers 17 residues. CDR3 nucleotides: TGTGCCAGCAGCCCTCAAATTAGCGGGAGATACGGAGATACGCAGTATTTT. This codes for CASSPQISGRYGDTQYF.

The DNA of the CDR3 is TGTGCCAGCAGCGTAGGAGAGCACTACGAGCAGTACTTC. This encodes CASSVGEHYEQYF. The rearrangement links TRBV9 to TRBJ2-7; no clear D. V was cut by 0 bases and J by 3 bases, with 7 bases left in between. CDR1 and CDR2 from the germline V gene are SGDLS and YYNGEE. The CDR3 runs to 13 residues.

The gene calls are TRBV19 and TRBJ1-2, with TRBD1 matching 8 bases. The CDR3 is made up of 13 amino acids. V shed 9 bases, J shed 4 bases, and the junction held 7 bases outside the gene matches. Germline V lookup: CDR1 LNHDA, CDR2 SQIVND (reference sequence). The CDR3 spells CASRQGSSYGYTF. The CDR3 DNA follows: TGTGCCAGCCGACAGGGGAGTTCCTATGGCTACACCTTC.

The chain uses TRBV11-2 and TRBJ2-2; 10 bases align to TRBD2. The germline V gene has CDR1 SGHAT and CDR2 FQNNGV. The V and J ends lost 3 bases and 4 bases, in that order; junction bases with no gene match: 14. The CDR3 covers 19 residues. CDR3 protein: CASSFNSPPGTSATGELFF. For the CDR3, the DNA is TGTGCCAGCAGCTTCAACTCCCCCCCCGGGACTAGCGCCACCGGGGAGCTGTTTTTT.

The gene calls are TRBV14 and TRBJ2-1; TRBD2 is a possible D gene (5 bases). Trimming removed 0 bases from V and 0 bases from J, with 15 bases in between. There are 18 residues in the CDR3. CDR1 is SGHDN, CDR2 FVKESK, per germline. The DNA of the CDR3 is TGTGCCAGCAGCCAAGAAGAGTGGGGAGCGGCCTCCTACAATGAGCAGTTCTTC. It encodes CASSQEEWGAASYNEQFF.

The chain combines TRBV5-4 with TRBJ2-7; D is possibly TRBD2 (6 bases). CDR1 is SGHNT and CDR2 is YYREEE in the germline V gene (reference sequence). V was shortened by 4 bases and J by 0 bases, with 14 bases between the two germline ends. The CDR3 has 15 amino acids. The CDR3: CASSRWDSSSYEQYF. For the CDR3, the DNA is TGTGCCAGCAGCCGCTGGGACTCGAGCTCCTACGAGCAGTACTTC.

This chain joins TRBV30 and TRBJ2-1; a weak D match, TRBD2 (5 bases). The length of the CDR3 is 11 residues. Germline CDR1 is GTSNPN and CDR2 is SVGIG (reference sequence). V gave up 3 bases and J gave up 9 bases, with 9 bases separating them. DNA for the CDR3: TGTGCCTGGAGCTCGGGAAGTGAGCAGTTCTTC. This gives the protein CAWSSGSEQFF.

CDR3 DNA sequence: TGTGCCAGCAGCTTAGACGCGGGTCGCACAGATACGCAGTATTTT. Translating it yields CASSLDAGRTDTQYF. J is TRBJ2-3 and V is TRBV7-2; the D gene is possibly TRBD2 (5 bases). The CDR3 loop spans 15 amino acids. Trimming took off 1 base at V and 1 base at J, with 9 bases between the two ends. In germline, CDR1 is SGHTA, CDR2 FQGNSA.

Written as DNA, the CDR3 is TGTGCCAGCAGAAAGGGACAGGGGGCGCCCGGGGCCAACGTCCTGACTTTC. Its translation: CASRKGQGAPGANVLTF. The chain recombines TRBV28 with TRBJ2-6; 12 bases are shared with TRBD1. The germline gives CDR1 MDHEN, CDR2 SYDVKM. The CDR3 is made up of 17 amino acids. Unmatched junction bases numbered 7, after V lost 6 bases and J lost 4 bases.

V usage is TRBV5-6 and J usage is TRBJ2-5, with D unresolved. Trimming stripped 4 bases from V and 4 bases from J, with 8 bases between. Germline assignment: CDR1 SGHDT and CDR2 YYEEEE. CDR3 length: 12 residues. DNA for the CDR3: TGTGCCAGCAGCGGTACATCAGAGACCCAGTACTTC. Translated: CASSGTSETQYF.

The DNA of the CDR3 is TGTGCCAGCAGCATACAGGGGTTTGAGACCCAGTACTTC. Its protein is CASSIQGFETQYF. The chain joins TRBV9 to TRBJ2-5, with 7 bases lining up with TRBD1. With 4 bases clipped from V and 5 bases from J, the junction kept 5 bases outside the gene matches. This CDR3 contains 13 residues. Germline V lookup: CDR1 SGDLS, CDR2 YYNGEE.

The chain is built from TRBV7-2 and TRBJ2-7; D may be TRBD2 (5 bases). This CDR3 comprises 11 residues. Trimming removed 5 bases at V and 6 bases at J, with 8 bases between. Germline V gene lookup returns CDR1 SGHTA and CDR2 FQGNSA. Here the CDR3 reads CASSTTSEQYF. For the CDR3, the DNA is TGTGCCAGCAGCACTACTAGCGAGCAGTACTTC.

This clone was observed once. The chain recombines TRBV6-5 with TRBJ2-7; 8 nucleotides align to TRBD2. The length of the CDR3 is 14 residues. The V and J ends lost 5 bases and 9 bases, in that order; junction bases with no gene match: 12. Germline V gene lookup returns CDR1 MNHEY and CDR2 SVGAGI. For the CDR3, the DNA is TGTGCCAGCAGTCCTAGCGGGCCCTCGAAAGGGCAGTACTTC. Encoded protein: CASSPSGPSKGQYF.

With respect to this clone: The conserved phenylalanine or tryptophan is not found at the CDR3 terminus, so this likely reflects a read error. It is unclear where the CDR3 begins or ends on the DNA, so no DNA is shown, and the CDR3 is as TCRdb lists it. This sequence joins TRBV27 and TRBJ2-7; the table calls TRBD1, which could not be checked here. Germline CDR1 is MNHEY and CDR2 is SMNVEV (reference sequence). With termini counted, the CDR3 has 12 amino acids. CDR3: CASSLTGGHNPA.

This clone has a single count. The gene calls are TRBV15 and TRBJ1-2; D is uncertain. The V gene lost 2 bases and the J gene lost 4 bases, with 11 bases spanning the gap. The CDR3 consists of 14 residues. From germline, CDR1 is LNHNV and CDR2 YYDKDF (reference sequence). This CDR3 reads CATSRQTLGYGYTF. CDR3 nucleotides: TGTGCCACCAGCAGACAGACTCTTGGCTATGGCTACACCTTC.

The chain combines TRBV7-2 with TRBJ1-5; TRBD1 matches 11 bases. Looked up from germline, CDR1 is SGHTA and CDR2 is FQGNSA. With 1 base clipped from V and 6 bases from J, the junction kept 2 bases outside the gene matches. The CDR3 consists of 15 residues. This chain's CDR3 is CASSLGGTGGQPQHF. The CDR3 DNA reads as TGTGCCAGCAGCTTAGGTGGGACAGGGGGTCAGCCCCAGCATTTT.

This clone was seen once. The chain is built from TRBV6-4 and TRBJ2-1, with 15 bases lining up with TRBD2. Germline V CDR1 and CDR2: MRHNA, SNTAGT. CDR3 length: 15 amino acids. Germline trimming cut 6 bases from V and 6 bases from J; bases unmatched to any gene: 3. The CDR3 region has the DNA TGTGCCAGCAGCGGACTAGCGGGAGGGCCCAATGAGCAGTTCTTC. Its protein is CASSGLAGGPNEQFF.